One and the same sample provided the 20 T cell receptor beta chains below, sequenced in a study of cytomegalovirus exposure and HLA in healthy donors. In the PCR, 60 Vbeta and 13 Jbeta primers were used. The protocol was immunoSEQ multiplex PCR, while the TCRdb copy is restricted to in-frame clones and leaves out a portion. The sample lists fewer than 350,000 clones, 70% to 90% seen once, with about 2% in the top ten. Sequencing used PBMCs. The receptors were sampled from a woman aged 18-29 years in good health and CMV-seronegative.

V is TRBV25-1 and J is TRBJ2-2, with a weak D call TRBD2 (5 bases). CDR3 length: 16 residues. Trimming shortened V by 6 bases and J by 1 base, and 15 bases separated the two germline ends. CDR1 is MGHDK and CDR2 is SYGVNS in the germline V gene. CDR3 amino acids: CASRASWGVNTGELFF. DNA for the CDR3: TGTGCCAGCAGGGCCTCGTGGGGAGTGAACACCGGGGAGCTGTTTTTT.

CDR3 sequence (DNA): TGCGCCAGCAGCCAAGATCTAGGATTGCAGTTCTTC. Residues: CASSQDLGLQFF. This chain joins TRBV4-1 and TRBJ2-1; D remains unclear. V lost 0 bases and J 12 bases, leaving 9 bases between the germline ends. The germline CDR1 and CDR2 sequences are MGHRA and YSYEKL. CDR3 size: 12 residues.

The genes are TRBV5-6 and TRBJ2-2; 11 bases agree with TRBD2. Germline V gene data show CDR1 as SGHDT and CDR2 as YYEEEE. The CDR3 covers 17 residues. The junction had 9 bases not matched to a gene; V was cut back by 4 bases and J by 4 bases. The DNA for the CDR3 is TGTGCCAGCAGCCCCACCATAGGACTAGCGGGCACCGGGGAGCTGTTTTTT. Translated: CASSPTIGLAGTGELFF.

The J gene is TRBJ2-7, the V gene TRBV9; 8 bases agree with TRBD1. This CDR3 comprises 15 residues. The junction had 7 bases not matched to a gene; V was cut back by 0 bases and J by 5 bases. The germline gives CDR1 SGDLS, CDR2 YYNGEE. CDR3 protein: CASSVEGTGPNEQYF. CDR3 nucleotide sequence: TGTGCCAGCAGCGTAGAAGGGACAGGCCCTAACGAGCAGTACTTC.

In its sample, this clone was seen once. V and J are TRBV5-1 and TRBJ1-2; D is possibly TRBD1 (6 bases). The CDR3 is 16 residues long. Germline V gene lookup returns CDR1 SGHRS and CDR2 YFSETQ. Trimming took 4 bases from V and 4 from J, leaving 20 bases between them. The CDR3 here is CASSPNRDQRGYGYTF. The CDR3 coding sequence is TGCGCCAGCAGCCCTAACAGGGACCAGCGGGGCTATGGCTACACCTTC.

Comments on this clone: Mismatch with germline at one junction end may stem from a read error. The genes are TRBV10-3 and TRBJ2-5; weak D call: TRBD2 (5 bases). Germline V lookup: CDR1 ENHRY, CDR2 SYGVKD. The CDR3 contains 12 residues. This CDR3 is CAVSDPSGKQYF. The CDR3 region has the DNA TGTGCCGTCAGTGACCCGTCGGGGAAGCAGTACTTC.

J is TRBJ1-1 and V is TRBV6-5; possibly TRBD1 for D (5 bases). This CDR3 region has 13 residues. Germline V CDR1 and CDR2: MNHEY, SVGAGI. With 6 bases removed from V and 4 bases from J, the gap between germline ends came to 12 bases. As DNA, the CDR3 is TGTGCCAGCAGGTCCCGACAGCTCACTGAAGCTTTCTTT. Translation: CASRSRQLTEAFF.

This clone was picked up one time. The chain combines TRBV19 with TRBJ2-7, with 9 bases matching TRBD2. The germline V gene has CDR1 LNHDA and CDR2 SQIVND (reference sequence). The CDR3 totals 14 residues. The trim removed 7 bases at V and 3 bases at J, leaving 7 bases unmatched. CDR3 nucleotides: TGTGCCAGTACGGGTAGCGGGGGCCACTACGAGCAGTACTTC. Protein sequence: CASTGSGGHYEQYF.

V and J are TRBV11-2 and TRBJ1-1; D may be TRBD1 (5 bases). The length of the CDR3 is 14 residues. Germline values: CDR1 SGHAT, CDR2 FQNNGV. Trimming removed 2 bases at V and 5 bases at J, with 12 bases between. The CDR3 DNA reads TGTGCCAGCAGCTTAAGGGGAGGGAAAACTGAAGCTTTCTTT. It translates to CASSLRGGKTEAFF. The full variable domain, completed using reference TRBV11-2 and TRBJ1-1, is EAGVAQSPRYKIIEKRQSVAFWCNPISGHATLYWYQQILGQGPKLLIQFQNNGVVDDSQLPKDRFSAERLKGVDSTLKIQPAKLEDSAVYLCASSLRGGKTEAFFGQGTRLTVV.

The chain links TRBV30 to TRBJ2-6; TRBD2 matches at 7 bases. The CDR3 contains 16 residues. The V segment lost 2 bases and the J segment 0 bases; nucleotides outside the gene matches: 4. CDR1 is GTSNPN and CDR2 is SVGIG in the germline V gene (reference sequence). CDR3 bases: TGTGCCTGGAGTTTGAGGGAGGGCTCTGGGGCCAACGTCCTGACTTTC. Amino acid sequence: CAWSLREGSGANVLTF.

The chain is built from TRBV10-2 and TRBJ2-7; 8 nucleotides align to TRBD1. CDR1 is WSHSY, CDR2 SAAADI, per germline. There are 13 residues in the CDR3. J was trimmed by 7 bases and V by 2 bases; bases with no gene match: 4. The CDR3 DNA reads TGCGCCAGCAGTGAGGGACAGGGCGGTGAGCAGTACTTC. Translation: CASSEGQGGEQYF.

This clone occurred a few times. This sequence joins TRBV4-1 and TRBJ2-7; 7 bases fit TRBD1. V shed 4 bases and J 3 bases; nucleotides not matched to a gene: 12. CDR1 and CDR2 (germline): MGHRA, YSYEKL. The CDR3 has 16 residues. CDR3 nucleotides: TGCGCCAGCAGCCCCCGACAGGGAGTTTGGTTCTACGAGCAGTACTTC. It translates to CASSPRQGVWFYEQYF.

The rearrangement links TRBV4-1 to TRBJ2-7; 8 nucleotides match TRBD1. This CDR3 is built from 15 residues. J was trimmed by 3 bases and V by 5 bases; bases with no gene match: 9. CDR1 MGHRA and CDR2 YSYEKL come from the germline V gene. DNA of the CDR3: TGCGCCAGCAGCGATGACAGGGGTGGATTCTACGAGCAGTACTTC. Translation: CASSDDRGGFYEQYF.

This rearrangement joins TRBV9 to TRBJ1-2; D gene unclear. This CDR3 comprises 15 residues. The V end was cut by 0 bases, the J end by 4 bases, with 13 bases between. The germline CDR1 and CDR2 sequences are SGDLS and YYNGEE. The CDR3 loop reads CASSVDSGTFYGYTF. In DNA form, the CDR3 reads TGTGCCAGCAGCGTAGACTCAGGAACTTTCTATGGCTACACCTTC.

The genes are TRBV7-8 and TRBJ1-1; the match to TRBD1 covers 7 bases. The length of the CDR3 is 15 residues. J gave up 7 bases and V 4 bases, and 12 bases lay outside the gene matches. Germline CDR1 reads SGHVS; CDR2 reads FQNEAQ. CDR3 in DNA: TGTGCCAGCAGCTCGCCGATTGGACAGGTCGGTGAAGCTTTCTTT. This translates into CASSSPIGQVGEAFF.

V is TRBV4-1 and J is TRBJ1-4, with D perhaps TRBD1 (5 bases). The CDR3 is 16 amino acids. V was clipped by 4 bases and J by 5 bases, with 17 bases between them. CDR1 is MGHRA and CDR2 is YSYEKL in the germline V gene. The CDR3 bases are TGCGCCAGCAGCCCACTGGGGGAGGGTTTCAATGAAAAACTGTTTTTT. It encodes CASSPLGEGFNEKLFF.

The chain links TRBV11-3 to TRBJ2-7; the D gene is possibly TRBD2 (6 bases). The CDR3 extends over 14 amino acids. V dropped 10 bases and J dropped 2 bases, with 18 bases sitting between them. Germline-derived CDR1 and CDR2 are SGHNT and YENEEA. Here the CDR3 reads CATEHPGTAYEQYF. Written as DNA, the CDR3 is TGTGCCACCGAACACCCAGGGACTGCCTACGAGCAGTACTTC.

The chain recombines TRBV28 with TRBJ2-6; 9 bases align to TRBD2. CDR1 is MDHEN, CDR2 SYDVKM, per germline. The CDR3 runs 17 residues. V lost 8 bases to trimming and J lost 0 bases; unmatched junction nucleotides: 8. The DNA of the CDR3 is TGTGCCAGCCACGGCGGGGGGGCCTACTCTGGGGCCAACGTCCTGACTTTC. This gives the protein CASHGGGAYSGANVLTF.

The rearrangement joins TRBV29-1 to TRBJ1-2, with 7 nucleotides matching TRBD1. In germline, CDR1 is SQVTM, CDR2 ANQGSEA. Trimming removed 6 bases from V and 8 bases from J; junction bases left unmatched: 12. This CDR3 has 13 amino acids. Here the CDR3 reads CSVLREGALGYTF. CDR3 DNA sequence: TGCAGCGTACTCCGGGAGGGGGCCCTGGGCTACACCTTC.

The chain joins TRBV27 to TRBJ2-7; a possible D gene is TRBD2 (5 bases). Germline values: CDR1 MNHEY, CDR2 SMNVEV (reference sequence). Between the trimmed V and J ends, which lost 6 bases and 3 bases, there was a span of 18 bases. This CDR3 has 15 amino acids. In nucleotides, the CDR3 is TGTGCCAGCAGATATGCCCTCGGAGGCAACTACGAGCAGTACTTC. It codes for CASRYALGGNYEQYF.